This T cell receptor (beta chain) was sequenced during a study of vaccination and CD4 T cells after COVID-19. Treatment indicated: approximately nine-day PBMC culture with coronavirus spike peptide pools or control peptides (ViraFEST assay). Unexposed donor CD4+ T cells predated the COVID-19 pandemic, collected 2011-2018. On this clonotype itself: Antigen specificity is unknown.

An Oncomine TCR Beta short-read assay was used to sequence the DNA from cultured CD4+ T cells. TCRdb reprocessed the PCR reads via MiXCR and lists one record per CDR3 protein. The sample includes a few thousand distinct CDR3 sequences, roughly two fifths of them seen just once. Material for sequencing was CD4+ T cells from blood, cultured in vitro. The sequence was obtained from a human donor in good health.

CDR3 amino acids: CASSLAGGLGTQYF. DNA for the CDR3: TGTGCCAGCAGCTTAGCCGGGGGGCTCGGGACCCAGTACTTC. The chain carries TRBV7-2 and TRBJ2-5, with D possibly matching TRBD2 (7 bases). Deletions cut 0 bases from V and 7 bases from J, with 12 bases between. CDR1 and CDR2 from the germline V gene are SGHTA and FQGNSA. The CDR3 has 14 amino acids.